This T cell receptor beta chain was profiled in a study of early T cells in non-severe SARS-CoV-2 infection. Study information: Sequencing of unsorted whole blood was done on bulk RNA, leaving chains unpaired.

The CDR3 has 13 amino acids. Trimming shortened V by 2 bases and J by 4 bases, and 12 bases separated the two germline ends. Germline V gene sequence: CDR1 GTSNPN, CDR2 SVGIG (reference sequence). Unique molecular identifiers were added to individual cDNA molecules. One entry per CDR3 protein results from TCRdb running MiXCR on the 5' RACE reads. In the table there are tens of thousands of distinct CDR3 sequences, approximately 9.7% of which are singletons. General study findings and limits: Database matching using VDJdb favored anti-spike CD8 responses, with private and CD4 specificities left missing.

This clonotype was detected many times. As yet, its antigen is unknown. The source of this sequence is an adult who was a healthcare worker with PCR-confirmed SARS-CoV-2 infection or an uninfected control (not recorded which). Sequences were obtained from whole blood. The V gene is TRBV30, the J gene TRBJ2-7, with D maybe TRBD2 (6 bases). For the CDR3, the DNA is TGTGCCTGGAGTTCGTCGGGGGATTACGAGCAGTACTTC. This gives the protein CAWSSSGDYEQYF.